The 21 T cell receptor beta chains given below trace back to one sample, sequenced in a study of blood T cell repertoires in COVID-19. Generated by immunoSEQ multiplex PCR, the TCRdb table keeps only in-frame clones and is missing some. Here the sample spans under 110,000 clones, over 80% being singletons. Sequences were obtained from peripheral blood. These receptors came from a man aged 50 or older with active COVID-19.

This chain uses TRBV6-5 with TRBJ1-1; D gene unclear. In germline, CDR1 is MNHEY, CDR2 SVGAGI. The V end was cut by 3 bases, the J end by 0 bases, with 8 bases between. The CDR3 is 14 residues long. DNA for the CDR3: TGTGCCAGCAGTTATCGGGGTATGAACACTGAAGCTTTCTTT. This translates into CASSYRGMNTEAFF.

The chain uses TRBV24-1 and TRBJ2-5; 10 bases match TRBD1. There are 16 residues in the CDR3. Germline CDR1 is KGHDR and CDR2 is SFDVKD. Trimming cost V 0 bases and J 3 bases; bases outside gene matches: 3. CDR3 sequence: CATSDLAGTGEETQYF. The CDR3 coding sequence is TGTGCCACCAGTGATTTGGCCGGGACAGGGGAAGAGACCCAGTACTTC.

This clone was seen just once. This rearrangement joins TRBV7-3 to TRBJ2-3, with D possibly TRBD1 on 5 matching bases. The CDR3 length is 11 residues. Germline-derived CDR1 and CDR2 are SGHTA and FQGTGA. The ends were cut back, 3 bases at V and 14 bases at J, with 12 bases in the middle. The CDR3 DNA follows: TGTGCCAGCAGCTTGGGGCAGGGATGGTATTTT. It codes for CASSLGQGWYF.

The chain joins TRBV19 to TRBJ2-1, with TRBD1 matching over 9 bases. CDR1 and CDR2 (germline): LNHDA, SQIVND (reference sequence). The CDR3 length is 14 residues. Losses at the gene ends were 6 bases for V and 10 bases for J; bases not matched to a gene: 10. The DNA for the CDR3 is TGTGCCAGTAGCAATGACAGGGGGAGGCCGGAGCAGTTCTTC. It codes for CASSNDRGRPEQFF.

The chain employs TRBV30 and TRBJ1-5; D not resolved. This CDR3 comprises 14 residues. V lost 1 base and J lost 6, with 13 bases in between. Germline V gene data show CDR1 as GTSNPN and CDR2 as SVGIG (reference sequence). The CDR3 loop reads CAWSATLGTQPQHF. As DNA, the CDR3 is TGTGCCTGGAGTGCGACCTTGGGCACTCAGCCCCAGCATTTT.

DNA for the CDR3: TGTGCCAGCAGTGAAGGACACTTTAGCAATCAGCCCCAGCATTTT. It translates to CASSEGHFSNQPQHF. This chain links TRBV6-1 with TRBJ1-5; D call uncertain. The CDR3 covers 15 residues. Between the trimmed V and J ends, which lost 1 base and 0 bases, there was a span of 7 bases. Germline CDR1 MNHNS, CDR2 SASEGT.

This clone has only a few counts. The J gene is TRBJ1-5, the V gene TRBV7-9; D perhaps matches TRBD1 (5 bases). The germline CDR1 and CDR2 sequences are SEHNR and FQNEAQ (reference sequence). The V and J ends lost 3 bases and 0 bases respectively, with 9 bases between them. The CDR3 runs to 15 residues. CDR3 region: CASSFADSSNQPQHF. The CDR3, as DNA: TGTGCCAGCAGCTTCGCTGACAGTAGCAATCAGCCCCAGCATTTT.

The chain carries TRBV9 and TRBJ2-2, with 8 bases aligning to TRBD2. The CDR3 sequence is 16 residues long. Trimming took 0 bases from V and 4 from J; bases not matched to a gene: 5. Germline V gene sequence: CDR1 SGDLS, CDR2 YYNGEE. Here the CDR3 DNA reads TGTGCCAGCAGCGTAGGAACTAGCGGAACCACCGGGGAGCTGTTTTTT. Translation: CASSVGTSGTTGELFF. Full variable domain (remainder filled in from reference TRBV9 and TRBJ2-2): DSGVTQTPKHLITATGQRVTLRCSPRSGDLSVYWYQQSLDQGLQFLIQYYNGEERAKGNILERFSAQQFPDLHSELNLSSLELGDSALYFCASSVGTSGTTGELFFGEGSRLTVL.

The CDR3 DNA reads as TGTGCCACCGGAAGCGTTGGCAATGAGCAGTTCTTC. It yields the protein CATGSVGNEQFF. The chain recombines TRBV24-1 with TRBJ2-1; D not resolved. Germline-derived CDR1 and CDR2 are KGHDR and SFDVKD. The CDR3 has 12 residues. Trimming removed 9 bases from V and 6 bases from J, with 11 bases in between.

V usage is TRBV28 and J usage is TRBJ2-7; TRBD1 is a possible D gene (5 bases). Germline values: CDR1 MDHEN, CDR2 SYDVKM. V lost 3 bases and J lost 4, with 13 bases in between. The CDR3 sequence is 14 residues long. The CDR3 DNA sequence: TGTGCCAGCAGTTTTGGAAGGGGTTGGTACGAGCAGTACTTC. Protein: CASSFGRGWYEQYF.

The V call is TRBV5-6, the J call TRBJ2-7; TRBD2 is a possible D gene (6 bases). The CDR3 spans 13 residues. V dropped 6 bases and J dropped 5 bases, with 15 bases sitting between them. Germline V lookup: CDR1 SGHDT, CDR2 YYEEEE. The CDR3 sequence: CASTRLEGDEQYF. As DNA, the CDR3 is TGTGCCAGCACTAGACTAGAGGGCGACGAGCAGTACTTC.

This clone was seen only once. V is TRBV5-1 and J is TRBJ2-1, with 7 bases that match TRBD1. The V and J ends lost 5 bases and 4 bases, in that order; junction bases with no gene match: 3. Germline CDR1 is SGHRS and CDR2 is YFSETQ. This CDR3 spans 13 amino acids. The CDR3 DNA sequence: TGCGCCAGCAGAGGACAGGATTACAATGAGCAGTTCTTC. Encoded protein: CASRGQDYNEQFF.

The V and J genes are TRBV7-7 and TRBJ1-4, with D hard to call. The CDR3 runs to 15 residues. V was shortened by 5 bases and J by 5 bases, with 15 bases between the two germline ends. CDR1 is SSHAT and CDR2 is FNYEAQ in the germline V gene (reference sequence). The CDR3 region is CASSASRTGNEKLFF. CDR3 nucleotide sequence: TGTGCCAGCAGCGCGTCGAGAACGGGGAATGAAAAACTGTTTTTT.

This clone was observed once. V usage is TRBV10-1 and J usage is TRBJ2-7, with 9 bases fitting TRBD1. Trimming removed 6 bases from V and 2 bases from J; junction bases left unmatched: 8. The V gene's germline CDR1 is WNHNN and CDR2 SYGVQD (reference sequence). The CDR3 has 15 residues. The CDR3 nucleotides read TGCGCCAGCAGATTACAGGGGGCTCCCCCCTACGAGCAGTACTTC. Encoded protein: CASRLQGAPPYEQYF.

This chain joins TRBV7-9 and TRBJ1-4, with 7 bases identical to TRBD1. Unmatched junction bases numbered 6, after V lost 5 bases and J lost 0 bases. Germline lookup yields CDR1 SEHNR and CDR2 FQNEAQ (reference sequence). This CDR3 region has 16 residues. The CDR3 DNA reads as TGTGCCAGCAGCAGGGACAGCTTTGCAACTAATGAAAAACTGTTTTTT. Encoded protein: CASSRDSFATNEKLFF.

The rearrangement uses TRBV19 and TRBJ2-3; TRBD2 matches at 8 bases. Unmatched junction bases numbered 10, after V lost 5 bases and J lost 0 bases. From germline, CDR1 is LNHDA and CDR2 SQIVND (reference sequence). The length of the CDR3 is 17 residues. CDR3 DNA sequence: TGTGCCAGTAGTCCCCGCGATAGCGGGACTAGCACAGATACGCAGTATTTT. Translated: CASSPRDSGTSTDTQYF.

The gene calls are TRBV2 and TRBJ2-2, with 8 bases matching TRBD2. Germline V gene sequence: CDR1 SNHLY, CDR2 FYNNEI. Trimming took 6 bases from V and 5 from J; bases not matched to a gene: 5. This CDR3 is 14 amino acids long. The CDR3 here is CASRREGGTGELFF. In nucleotides, the CDR3 is TGTGCCAGCAGACGGGAGGGGGGGACCGGGGAGCTGTTTTTT.

The rearrangement links TRBV28 to TRBJ1-1; D gene unclear. V lost 2 bases and J 1 base, leaving 8 bases between the germline ends. Germline CDR1 MDHEN, CDR2 SYDVKM. This CDR3 spans 14 amino acids. DNA for the CDR3: TGTGCCAGCAGTTTAGGGCAGTCGAACACTGAAGCTTTCTTT. It specifies CASSLGQSNTEAFF.

This chain connects TRBV28 to TRBJ1-1; 8 nucleotides align to TRBD1. V lost 5 bases and J lost 4; bases outside the gene matches: 9. Germline V gene sequence: CDR1 MDHEN, CDR2 SYDVKM. CDR3 size: 15 residues. DNA for the CDR3: TGTGCCAGCAGTCCTCGGACAGGGTGGAGCACTGAAGCTTTCTTT. This translates into CASSPRTGWSTEAFF.

This clone has just one count. The V call is TRBV19, the J call TRBJ2-1, with a possible D match to TRBD2 (6 bases). There are 17 residues in the CDR3. V lost 5 bases and J lost 3, with 20 bases in between. In germline, CDR1 is LNHDA, CDR2 SQIVND (reference sequence). The CDR3 DNA follows: TGTGCCAGTAGTTCCTCTGAGGGGAGGACTTACTACAATGAGCAGTTCTTC. Translation: CASSSSEGRTYYNEQFF.

This chain links TRBV5-1 with TRBJ2-5, with TRBD2 matching 10 bases. Germline trimming cut 2 bases from V and 5 bases from J; bases unmatched to any gene: 12. This CDR3 contains 17 residues. From germline, CDR1 is SGHRS and CDR2 YFSETQ. The CDR3 here is CASSFREASGSSETQYF. CDR3 nucleotides: TGCGCCAGCAGCTTCCGAGAAGCTAGCGGGAGTAGCGAGACCCAGTACTTC.